Listed below are T cell receptor beta chains from one sample, sequenced in a study of OX40 agonist ivuxolimab in advanced cancers. TCRdb's table, derived via immunoSEQ multiplex PCR, lists solely in-frame clones and lacks some. The sample shows 15,000 to 20,000 clones, around 93% of them seen only once. The sequenced sample was CD4+ or CD8+ T cells sorted from blood, obtained in a trial of the OX40 agonist ivuxolimab. The receptors were sampled from an adult with an advanced solid tumor such as melanoma, head and neck, liver or kidney cancer. Both conserved end residues are part of each CDR3. A D gene is named only where the DNA matches it firmly. Part of the rows lack a size; the others show once, few, many or a class for expanded clones.

cdr3_aa cdr3_nt d_call j_call v_call clone_size
CASSLGASNEQFF TGTGCCAGCAGCTTGGGGGCTTCCAATGAGCAGTTCTTC NA TRBJ2-1 TRBV5-8 NA
CASSPSEAVSSYEQYF TGTGCCAGCTCACCATCGGAGGCGGTGAGCTCCTACGAGCAGTACTTC NA TRBJ2-7 TRBV18 NA
CASSTQGNEQYF TGTGCCAGCAGCACACAGGGCAACGAGCAGTACTTC NA TRBJ2-7 TRBV5-6 NA
CASSEARSGGDYGYTF TGTGCCAGCAGTGAAGCTCGATCAGGAGGGGACTATGGCTACACCTTC NA TRBJ1-2 TRBV2 NA
CASSKPASGGAVYEQYF TGTGCCAGCAGCAAACCCGCTAGCGGGGGGGCCGTCTACGAGCAGTACTTC NA TRBJ2-7 TRBV21-1 NA
CASGDREAYEQYF TGTGCCAGCGGGGACAGGGAAGCCTACGAGCAGTACTTC TRBD1 TRBJ2-7 TRBV13 once
CASSEYETEIYGYTF TGTGCCAGCAGTGAATATGAGACAGAAATATATGGCTACACCTTC NA TRBJ1-2 TRBV25-1 NA
CASRERGGGFLETQYF NA NA TRBJ2-5 TRBV28 NA
CASSYGATGELFF TGTGCCAGCAGTTACGGGGCTACCGGGGAGCTGTTTTTT NA TRBJ2-2 TRBV27 NA
CASSSSWVRERYNEQFF TGTGCCAGCAGTTCCTCGTGGGTGCGGGAAAGGTACAATGAGCAGTTCTTC NA TRBJ2-1 TRBV27 NA
CASSQEGGEETQYF TGCGCCAGCAGCCAAGAAGGGGGGGAAGAGACCCAGTACTTC NA TRBJ2-5 TRBV4-1 NA
CASSSPGLGGAVEQYF TGTGCCAGCAGTTCCCCGGGACTAGGAGGCGCCGTCGAGCAGTACTTC TRBD2 TRBJ2-7 TRBV28 NA
CASSPSSGEQYF TGTGCCAGCAGCCCTAGCTCTGGCGAGCAGTACTTC NA TRBJ2-7 TRBV7-6 NA
CASSQGTGGIETQYF TGTGCCAGCAGCCAAGGGACAGGGGGCATAGAGACCCAGTACTTC TRBD1 TRBJ2-5 TRBV4-2 NA
CASSSVPYNEQFF TGTGCCAGCAGTTCCGTACCGTACAATGAGCAGTTCTTC NA TRBJ2-1 TRBV6-6 NA
CASNRGASTEAFF TGTGCCAGTAATCGAGGGGCAAGCACTGAAGCTTTCTTT NA TRBJ1-1 TRBV19 NA
CASSLYGAEAFF TGTGCCAGCAGTTTATATGGGGCGGAAGCTTTCTTT NA TRBJ1-1 TRBV28 once
CASSIPTSGRQYNEQFF TGTGCCAGTAGTATCCCGACTAGCGGGAGACAATACAATGAGCAGTTCTTC TRBD2 TRBJ2-1 TRBV19 NA
CAPLGWGRGTLMNTEAFF TGTGCCCCCCTAGGGTGGGGGCGCGGGACTTTGATGAACACTGAAGCTTTCTTT NA TRBJ1-1 TRBV15 NA
CASSFPRDRDYNEQFF TGCGCCAGCAGCTTTCCTCGTGACAGAGATTACAATGAGCAGTTCTTC NA TRBJ2-1 TRBV5-1 NA
CASSPTSGGAYNEQFF TGTGCCAGCAGTCCGACTAGCGGGGGGGCCTACAATGAGCAGTTCTTC TRBD2 TRBJ2-1 TRBV6-4 NA
CASSFGGNTEAFF TGTGCCAGCAGCTTCGGAGGGAACACTGAAGCTTTCTTT NA TRBJ1-1 TRBV5-4 NA